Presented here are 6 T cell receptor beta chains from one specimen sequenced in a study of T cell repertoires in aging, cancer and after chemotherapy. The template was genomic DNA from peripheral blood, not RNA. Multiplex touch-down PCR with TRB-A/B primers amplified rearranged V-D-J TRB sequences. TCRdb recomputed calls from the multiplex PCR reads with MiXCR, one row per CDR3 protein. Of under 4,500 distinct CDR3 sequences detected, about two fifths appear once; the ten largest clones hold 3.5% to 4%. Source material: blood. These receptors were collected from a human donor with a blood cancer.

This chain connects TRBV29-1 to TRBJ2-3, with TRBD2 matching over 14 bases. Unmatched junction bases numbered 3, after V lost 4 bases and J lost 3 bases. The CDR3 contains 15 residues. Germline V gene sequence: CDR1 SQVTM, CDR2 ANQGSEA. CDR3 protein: CSVAWTSGRTDTQYF. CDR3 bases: TGCAGCGTTGCCTGGACTAGCGGGAGGACAGATACGCAGTATTTT.

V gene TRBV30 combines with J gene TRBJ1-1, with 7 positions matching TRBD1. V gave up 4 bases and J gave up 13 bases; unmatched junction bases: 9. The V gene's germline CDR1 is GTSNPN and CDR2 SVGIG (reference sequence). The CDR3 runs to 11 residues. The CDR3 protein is CAWIPGTEGFF. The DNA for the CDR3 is TGTGCCTGGATCCCCGGGACAGAGGGTTTCTTT.

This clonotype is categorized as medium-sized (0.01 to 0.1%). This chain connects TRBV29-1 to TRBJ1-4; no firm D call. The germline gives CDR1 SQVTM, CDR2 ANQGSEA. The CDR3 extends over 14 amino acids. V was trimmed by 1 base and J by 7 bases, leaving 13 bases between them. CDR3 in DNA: TGCAGCGTTGAAGTAGTGGGCAGACGTGAAAAACTGTTTTTT. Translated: CSVEVVGRREKLFF.

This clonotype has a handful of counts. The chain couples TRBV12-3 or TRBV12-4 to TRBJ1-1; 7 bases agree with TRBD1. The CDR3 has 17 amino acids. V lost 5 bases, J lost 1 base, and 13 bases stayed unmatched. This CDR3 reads CASSRLQTGLKNTEAFF. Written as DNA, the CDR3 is TGTGCCAGCAGTCGCCTCCAGACAGGGCTGAAGAACACTGAAGCTTTCTTT.

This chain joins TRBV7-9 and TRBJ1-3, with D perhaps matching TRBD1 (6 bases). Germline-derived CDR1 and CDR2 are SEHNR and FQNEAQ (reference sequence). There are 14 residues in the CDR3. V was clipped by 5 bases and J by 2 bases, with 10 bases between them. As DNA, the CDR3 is TGTGCCAGCAGCCTCCGGGACACTGGAAACACCATATATTTT. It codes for CASSLRDTGNTIYF.

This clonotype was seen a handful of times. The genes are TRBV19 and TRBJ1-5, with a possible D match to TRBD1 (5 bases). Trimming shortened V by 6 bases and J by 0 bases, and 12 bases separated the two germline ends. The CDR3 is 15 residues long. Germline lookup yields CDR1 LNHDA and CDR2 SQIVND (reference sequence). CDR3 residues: CASRRRGDSNQPQHF. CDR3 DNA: TGTGCCAGTAGGCGCCGGGGGGATAGCAATCAGCCCCAGCATTTT.